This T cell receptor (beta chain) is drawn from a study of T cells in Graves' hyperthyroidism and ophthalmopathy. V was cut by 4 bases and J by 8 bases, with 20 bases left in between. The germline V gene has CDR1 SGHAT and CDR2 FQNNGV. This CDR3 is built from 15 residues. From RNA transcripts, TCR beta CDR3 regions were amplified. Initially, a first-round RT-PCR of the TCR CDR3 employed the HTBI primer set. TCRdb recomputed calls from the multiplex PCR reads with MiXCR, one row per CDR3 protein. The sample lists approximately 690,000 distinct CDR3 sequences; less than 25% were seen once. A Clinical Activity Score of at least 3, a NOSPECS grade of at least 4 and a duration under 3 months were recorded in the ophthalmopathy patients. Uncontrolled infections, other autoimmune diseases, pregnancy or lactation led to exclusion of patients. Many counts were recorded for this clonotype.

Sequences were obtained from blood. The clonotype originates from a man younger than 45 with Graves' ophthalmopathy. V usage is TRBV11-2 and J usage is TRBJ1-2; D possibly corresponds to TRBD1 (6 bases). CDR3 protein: CASSSLRGGVGGYTF. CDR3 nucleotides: TGTGCCAGCAGCTCCCTACGCGGGGGCGTAGGGGGCTACACCTTC.